The source of this TCR beta chain is a study of Tregs in tolerant kidney transplant recipients. Concerning this clone: What it binds is not known.

Clones were sequenced by immunoSEQ multiplex PCR, and TCRdb holds only the in-frame ones, with some missing. The sample shows 7,000 to 9,000 clones, roughly 44% of them seen only once. Material for sequencing was CD4+ T cells from blood cultured with allogeneic cells. This receptor was identified in a human donor in good health.

This CDR3 is CASSREGAGSSYEQYF. The CDR3 bases are TGTGCCAGCAGCAGAGAGGGGGCGGGAAGCTCCTACGAGCAGTACTTC. The chain recombines TRBV7-9 with TRBJ2-7; D may be TRBD1 (7 bases). Trimming removed 5 bases at V and 0 bases at J, with 17 bases between. CDR1 is SEHNR, CDR2 FQNEAQ, per germline (reference sequence). The CDR3 length is 16 residues.